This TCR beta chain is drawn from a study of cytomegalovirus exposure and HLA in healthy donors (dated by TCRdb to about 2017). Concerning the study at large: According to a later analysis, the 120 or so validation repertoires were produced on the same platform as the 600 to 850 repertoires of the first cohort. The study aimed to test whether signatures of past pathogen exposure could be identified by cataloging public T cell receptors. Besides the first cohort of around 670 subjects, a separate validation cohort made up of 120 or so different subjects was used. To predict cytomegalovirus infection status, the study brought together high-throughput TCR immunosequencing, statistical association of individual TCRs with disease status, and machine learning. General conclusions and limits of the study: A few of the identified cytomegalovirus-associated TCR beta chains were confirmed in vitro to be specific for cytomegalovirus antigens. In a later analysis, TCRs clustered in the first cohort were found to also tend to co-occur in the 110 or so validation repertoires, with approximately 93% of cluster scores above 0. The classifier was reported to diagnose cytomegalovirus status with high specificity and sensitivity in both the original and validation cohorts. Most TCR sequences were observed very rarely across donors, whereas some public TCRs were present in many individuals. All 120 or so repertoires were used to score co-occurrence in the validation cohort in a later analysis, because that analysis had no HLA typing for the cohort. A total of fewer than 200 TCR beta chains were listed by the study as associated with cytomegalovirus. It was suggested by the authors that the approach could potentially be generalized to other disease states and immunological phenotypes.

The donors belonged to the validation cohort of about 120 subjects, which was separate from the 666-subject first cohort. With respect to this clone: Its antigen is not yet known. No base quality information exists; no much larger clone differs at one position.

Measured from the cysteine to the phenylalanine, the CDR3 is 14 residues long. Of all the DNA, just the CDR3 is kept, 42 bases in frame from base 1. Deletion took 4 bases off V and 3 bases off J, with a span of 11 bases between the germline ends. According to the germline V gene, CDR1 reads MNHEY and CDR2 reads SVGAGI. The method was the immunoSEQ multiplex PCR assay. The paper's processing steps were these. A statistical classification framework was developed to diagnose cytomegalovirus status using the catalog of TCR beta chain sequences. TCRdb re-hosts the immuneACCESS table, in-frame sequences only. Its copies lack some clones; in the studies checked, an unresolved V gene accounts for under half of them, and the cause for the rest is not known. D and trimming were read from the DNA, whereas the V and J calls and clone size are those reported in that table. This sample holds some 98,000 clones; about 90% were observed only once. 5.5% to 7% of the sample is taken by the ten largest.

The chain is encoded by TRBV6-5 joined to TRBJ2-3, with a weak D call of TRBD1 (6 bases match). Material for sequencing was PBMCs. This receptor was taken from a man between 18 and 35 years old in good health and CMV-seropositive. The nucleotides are TGTGCCAGCAGTTTTATGAGGGGGACAGATACGCAGTATTTT. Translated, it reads CASSFMRGTDTQYF.